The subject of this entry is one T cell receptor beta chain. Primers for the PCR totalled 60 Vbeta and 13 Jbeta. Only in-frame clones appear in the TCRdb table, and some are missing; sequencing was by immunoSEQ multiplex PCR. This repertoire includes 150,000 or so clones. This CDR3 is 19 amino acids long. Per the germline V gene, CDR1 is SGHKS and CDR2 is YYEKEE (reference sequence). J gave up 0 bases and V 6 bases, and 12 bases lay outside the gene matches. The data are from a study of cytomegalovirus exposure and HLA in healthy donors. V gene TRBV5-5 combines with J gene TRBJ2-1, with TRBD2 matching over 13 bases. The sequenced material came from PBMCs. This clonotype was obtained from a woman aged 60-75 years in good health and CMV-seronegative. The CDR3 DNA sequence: TGTGCCAGCAAGTCTACGGGACTAGCGGGGTCGAGCTCCTACAATGAGCAGTTCTTC. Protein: CASKSTGLAGSSSYNEQFF.